This T cell receptor (beta chain) was sequenced in a study of vaccination effects on CD4 cells after COVID-19. Study details: Of the BNT162b2 and mRNA-1273 vaccines, participants received two doses of one or the other. General observations from the study: The study dataset contains few convalescent patients and includes no early post-infection timepoints.

The data were produced by immunoSEQ multiplex PCR, yet TCRdb's version contains in-frame clones alone and is incomplete. The sample includes tens of thousands of clones, around 70% of them seen just once. With the ViraFEST assay, the study expanded antigen-specific CD4+ T cells using viral peptide pools, then sequenced them. Subsequent to 10 days of culture, CD4+ T cells were isolated. Previously uninfected by SARS-CoV-2, the vaccine recipients also showed negative nucleocapsid antibodies. Each culture well received under 2.5 million PBMC. These cells were then cultured in IMDM with about 10 IU/ml IL-2 and roughly 10 ug/ml peptides. The authors replaced half the medium with IL-2 medium on days 3 and 7. CDR1 is KGHSH and CDR2 is LQKENI in the germline V gene. The length of the CDR3 is 14 residues. Trimming cost V 1 base and J 5 bases, with 11 bases left between them. Note on this clone: No antigen is known for it.

V usage is TRBV18 and J usage is TRBJ1-1; D perhaps matches TRBD1 (5 bases). Sequences were derived from CD4+ T cells from PBMCs cultured with SARS-CoV-2 spike peptides, sampled before COVID-19 vaccination. The sequence was collected from a human donor who received a COVID-19 vaccine. This CDR3 reads CASSPLSGGTEAFF. The CDR3 DNA reads TGTGCCAGCTCACCACTCAGTGGGGGGACTGAAGCTTTCTTT.